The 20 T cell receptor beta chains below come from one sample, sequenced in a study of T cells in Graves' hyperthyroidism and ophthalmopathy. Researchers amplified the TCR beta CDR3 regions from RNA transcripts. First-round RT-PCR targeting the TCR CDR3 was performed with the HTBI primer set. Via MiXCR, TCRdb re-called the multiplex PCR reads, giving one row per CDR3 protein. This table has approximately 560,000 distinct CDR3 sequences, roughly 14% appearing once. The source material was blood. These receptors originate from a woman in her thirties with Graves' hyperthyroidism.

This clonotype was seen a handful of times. DNA of the CDR3: TGTGCCAGCAGCTGGGGACAGGCCCAACAGTGGGGCTACACCTTC. It specifies CASSWGQAQQWGYTF. J is TRBJ1-2 and V is TRBV7-9; 8 bases are shared with TRBD1. V lost 4 bases to trimming and J lost 8 bases; unmatched junction nucleotides: 12. CDR1 SEHNR and CDR2 FQNEAQ come from the germline V gene (reference sequence). The CDR3 totals 15 residues. Looking up the rest from reference TRBV7-9 and TRBJ1-2 gives the full variable domain: DTGVSQNPRHKITKRGQNVTFRCDPISEHNRLYWYRQTLGQGPEFLTYFQNEAQLEKSRLLSDRFSAERPKGSFSTLEIQRTEQGDSAMYLCASSWGQAQQWGYTFGSGTRLTVV.

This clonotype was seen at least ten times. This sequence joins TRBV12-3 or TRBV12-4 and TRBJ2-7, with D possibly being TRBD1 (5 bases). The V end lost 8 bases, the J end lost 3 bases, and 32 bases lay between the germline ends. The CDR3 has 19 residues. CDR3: CASASLSLGASRSVYEQYF. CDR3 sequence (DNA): TGTGCCAGCGCAAGTTTGTCCCTAGGGGCGAGCCGGAGCGTCTACGAGCAGTACTTC.

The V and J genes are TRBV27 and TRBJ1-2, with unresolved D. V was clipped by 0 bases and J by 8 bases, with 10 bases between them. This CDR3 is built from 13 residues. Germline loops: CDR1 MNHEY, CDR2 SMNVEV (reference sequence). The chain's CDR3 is CASSLSPGGGYTF. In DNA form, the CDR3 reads TGTGCCAGCAGTTTATCGCCCGGAGGGGGCTACACCTTC.

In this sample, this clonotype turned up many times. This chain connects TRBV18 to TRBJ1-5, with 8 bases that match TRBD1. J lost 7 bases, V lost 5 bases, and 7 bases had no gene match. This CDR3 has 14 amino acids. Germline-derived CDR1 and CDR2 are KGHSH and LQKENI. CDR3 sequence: CASSTLTGEQPQHF. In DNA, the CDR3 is TGTGCCAGCTCAACATTGACAGGGGAACAGCCCCAGCATTTT. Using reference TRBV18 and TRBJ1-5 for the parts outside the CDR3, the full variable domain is NAGVMQNPRHLVRRRGQEARLRCSPMKGHSHVYWYRQLPEEGLKFMVYLQKENIIDESGMPKERFSAEFPKEGPSILRIQQVVRGDSAAYFCASSTLTGEQPQHFGDGTRLSIL.

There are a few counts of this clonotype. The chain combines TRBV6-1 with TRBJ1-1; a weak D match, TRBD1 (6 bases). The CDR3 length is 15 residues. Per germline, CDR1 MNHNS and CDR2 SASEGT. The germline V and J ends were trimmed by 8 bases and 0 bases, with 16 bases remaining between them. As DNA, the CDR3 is TGTGCCAGCCCAGGAGGGAGGGACATGAACACTGAAGCTTTCTTT. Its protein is CASPGGRDMNTEAFF.

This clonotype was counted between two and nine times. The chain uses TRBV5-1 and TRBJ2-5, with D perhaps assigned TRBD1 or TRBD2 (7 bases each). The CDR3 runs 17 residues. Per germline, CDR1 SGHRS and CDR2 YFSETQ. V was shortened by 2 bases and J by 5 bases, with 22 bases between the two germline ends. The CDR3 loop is CASSFWTGTSVRETQYF. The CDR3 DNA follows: TGCGCCAGCAGCTTTTGGACAGGAACTAGCGTCAGGGAGACCCAGTACTTC.

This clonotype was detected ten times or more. CDR3 in DNA: TGTGCCAGCAGCGGGGACAGGGCGAACACTGAAGCTTTCTTT. It translates to CASSGDRANTEAFF. The gene calls are TRBV9 and TRBJ1-1, with TRBD1 matching over 9 bases. This CDR3 has 14 amino acids. The junction had 1 base not matched to a gene; V was cut back by 3 bases and J by 1 base. Germline V lookup: CDR1 SGDLS, CDR2 YYNGEE.

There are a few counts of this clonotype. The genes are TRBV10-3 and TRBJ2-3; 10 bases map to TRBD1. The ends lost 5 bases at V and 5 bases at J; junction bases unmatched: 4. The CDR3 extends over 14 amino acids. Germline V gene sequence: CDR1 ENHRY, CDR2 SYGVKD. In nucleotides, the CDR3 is TGTGCCATCAGTAGGACAGGGGGGCGAGATACGCAGTATTTT. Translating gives CAISRTGGRDTQYF.

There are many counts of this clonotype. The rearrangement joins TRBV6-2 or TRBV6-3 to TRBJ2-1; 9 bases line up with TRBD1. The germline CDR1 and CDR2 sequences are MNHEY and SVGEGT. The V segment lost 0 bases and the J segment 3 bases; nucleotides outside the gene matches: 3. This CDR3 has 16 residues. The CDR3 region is CASSYSRDRDYNEQFF. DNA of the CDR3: TGTGCCAGCAGTTACTCCCGGGACAGGGACTACAATGAGCAGTTCTTC.

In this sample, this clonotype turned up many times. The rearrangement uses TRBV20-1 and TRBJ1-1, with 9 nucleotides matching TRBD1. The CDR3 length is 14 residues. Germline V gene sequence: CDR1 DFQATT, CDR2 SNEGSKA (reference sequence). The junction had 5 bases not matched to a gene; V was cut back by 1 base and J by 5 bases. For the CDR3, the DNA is TGCAGTGCTAGAGTGACAGGGGGAAGTACTGAAGCTTTCTTT. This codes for CSARVTGGSTEAFF.

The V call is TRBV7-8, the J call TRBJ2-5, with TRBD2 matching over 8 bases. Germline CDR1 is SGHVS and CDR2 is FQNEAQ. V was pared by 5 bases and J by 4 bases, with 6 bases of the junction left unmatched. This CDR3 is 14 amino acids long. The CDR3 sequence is CASSRGLALETQYF. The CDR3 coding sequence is TGTGCCAGCAGCCGAGGACTAGCCTTAGAGACCCAGTACTTC.

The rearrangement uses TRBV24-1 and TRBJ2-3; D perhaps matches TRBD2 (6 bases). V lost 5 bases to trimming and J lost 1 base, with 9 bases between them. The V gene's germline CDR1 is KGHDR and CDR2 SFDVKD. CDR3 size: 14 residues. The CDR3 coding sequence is TGTGCCACCAGTGTTGCTAGCGGCACAGATACGCAGTATTTT. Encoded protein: CATSVASGTDTQYF.

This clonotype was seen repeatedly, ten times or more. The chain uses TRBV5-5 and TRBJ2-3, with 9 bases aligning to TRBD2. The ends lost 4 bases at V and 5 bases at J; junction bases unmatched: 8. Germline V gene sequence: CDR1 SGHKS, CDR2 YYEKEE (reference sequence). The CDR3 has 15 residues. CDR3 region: CASSLTSGWGDTQYF. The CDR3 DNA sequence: TGTGCCAGCAGCCTCACTAGCGGGTGGGGAGATACGCAGTATTTT.

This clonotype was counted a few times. The CDR3 bases are TGTGCCAGCAGCTTCAGGACGCCCACAGATACGCAGTATTTT. Protein product: CASSFRTPTDTQYF. The gene calls are TRBV3-1 and TRBJ2-3; unclear D gene. Germline CDR1 LGHDT, CDR2 YNNKEL (reference sequence). Trimming took off 5 bases at V and 2 bases at J, with 11 bases between the two ends. This CDR3 contains 14 residues.

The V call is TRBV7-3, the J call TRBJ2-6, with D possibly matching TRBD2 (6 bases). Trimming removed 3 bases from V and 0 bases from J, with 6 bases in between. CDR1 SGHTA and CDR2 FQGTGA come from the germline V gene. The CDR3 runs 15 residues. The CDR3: CASSFSGSGANVLTF. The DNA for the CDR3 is TGTGCCAGCAGCTTTAGCGGCTCTGGGGCCAACGTCCTGACTTTC.

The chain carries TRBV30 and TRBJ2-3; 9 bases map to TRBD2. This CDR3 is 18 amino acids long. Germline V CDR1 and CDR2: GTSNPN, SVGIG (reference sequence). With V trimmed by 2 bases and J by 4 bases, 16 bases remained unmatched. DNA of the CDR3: TGTGCCTGGAGTCTTAAAATAGCGGGAGATAGGACGTCAGATACGCAGTATTTT. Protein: CAWSLKIAGDRTSDTQYF.

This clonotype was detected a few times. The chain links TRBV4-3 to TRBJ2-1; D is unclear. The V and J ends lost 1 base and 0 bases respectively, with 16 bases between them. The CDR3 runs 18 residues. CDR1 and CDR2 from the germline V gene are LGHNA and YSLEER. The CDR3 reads CASSQGNRLLSSYNEQFF. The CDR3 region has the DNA TGCGCCAGCAGCCAAGGAAATAGACTCCTCAGCTCCTACAATGAGCAGTTCTTC.

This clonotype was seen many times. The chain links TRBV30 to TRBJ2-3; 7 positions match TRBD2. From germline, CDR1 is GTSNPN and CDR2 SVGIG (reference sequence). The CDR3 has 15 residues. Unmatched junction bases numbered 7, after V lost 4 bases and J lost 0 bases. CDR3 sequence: CAWTIPGLSTDTQYF. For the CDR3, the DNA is TGTGCCTGGACAATACCGGGACTAAGCACAGATACGCAGTATTTT.

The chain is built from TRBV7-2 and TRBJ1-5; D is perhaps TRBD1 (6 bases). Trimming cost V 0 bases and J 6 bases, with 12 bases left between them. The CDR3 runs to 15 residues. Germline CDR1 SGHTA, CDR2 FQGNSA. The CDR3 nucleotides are TGTGCCAGCAGCTTAGCGACAGAGGGGGGTCAGCCCCAGCATTTT. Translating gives CASSLATEGGQPQHF.

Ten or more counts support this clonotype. CDR3 amino acids: CSARTSGRAATYEQYF. In DNA, the CDR3 is TGCAGTGCCCGGACTAGCGGGAGGGCCGCAACCTACGAGCAGTACTTC. The chain joins TRBV20-1 to TRBJ2-7; 15 bases are a match to TRBD2. With V trimmed by 6 bases and J by 2 bases, 8 bases remained unmatched. The CDR3 consists of 16 residues. Per germline, CDR1 DFQATT and CDR2 SNEGSKA (reference sequence).